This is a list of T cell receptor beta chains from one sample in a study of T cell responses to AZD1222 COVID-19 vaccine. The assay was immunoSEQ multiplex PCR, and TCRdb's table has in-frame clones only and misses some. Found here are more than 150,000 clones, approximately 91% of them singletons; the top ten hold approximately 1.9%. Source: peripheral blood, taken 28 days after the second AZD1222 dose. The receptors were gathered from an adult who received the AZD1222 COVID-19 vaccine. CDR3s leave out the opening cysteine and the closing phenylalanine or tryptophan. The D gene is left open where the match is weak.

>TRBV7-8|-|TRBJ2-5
ASSLAVQETQY
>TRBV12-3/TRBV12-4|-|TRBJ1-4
ASSFSGEKLF
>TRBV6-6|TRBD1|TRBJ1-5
ASRGDRERQPQH
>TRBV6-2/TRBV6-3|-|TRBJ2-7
ASSYEPYNEQY
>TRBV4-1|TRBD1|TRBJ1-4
ASSQDGPAGGSNEKLF
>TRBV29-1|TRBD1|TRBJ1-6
SAQSGGENSPLH
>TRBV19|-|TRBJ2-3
ASSIGAGRGTDTQY
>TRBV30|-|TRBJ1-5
AWRPQSDQPQH
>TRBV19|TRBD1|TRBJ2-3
ASSIGQARTDTQY
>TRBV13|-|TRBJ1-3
ASSLGGGGGNTIY
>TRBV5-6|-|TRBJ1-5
ASSQGFSQPQH
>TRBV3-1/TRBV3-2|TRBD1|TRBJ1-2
ASSRTGGSYGYT
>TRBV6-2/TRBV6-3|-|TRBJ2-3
ASSSPLYADTQY
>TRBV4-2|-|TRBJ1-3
ASSQDAGFGSGNTIY
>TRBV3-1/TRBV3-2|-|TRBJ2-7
ASSQSIHLYEQY
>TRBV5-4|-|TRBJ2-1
ASSPGGTAYNEQF
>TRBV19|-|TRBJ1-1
ASSIQRQVMNTEAF
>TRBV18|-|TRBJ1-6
ASSPRSGENSPLH
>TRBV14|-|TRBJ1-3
ASSLGFAGNTIY
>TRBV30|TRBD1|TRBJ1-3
AWWTGTNTIY
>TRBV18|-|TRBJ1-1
ASSPQAQGNTEAF
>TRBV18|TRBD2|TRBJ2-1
ASSLLTSGRDGNEQF
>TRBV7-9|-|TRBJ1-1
ASSFSVNTEAF
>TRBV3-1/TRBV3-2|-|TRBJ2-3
ASSQETDTQY
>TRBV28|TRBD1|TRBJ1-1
ASSSGTALGTEAF
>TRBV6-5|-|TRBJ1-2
AIIMNRANYGYT
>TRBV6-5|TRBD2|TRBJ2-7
ASRGLAGDFEQY
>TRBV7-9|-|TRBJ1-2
ASGTEGYT
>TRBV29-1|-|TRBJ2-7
SVEAGSHEQY
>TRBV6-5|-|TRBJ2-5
ASSSTGQETQY
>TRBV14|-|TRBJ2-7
ASSFGGQLYEQY
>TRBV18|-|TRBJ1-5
ASSPAYDGNQPQH
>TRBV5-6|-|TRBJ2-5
ASLRYQETQY
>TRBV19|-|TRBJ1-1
ASSMDVAEWTTEAF
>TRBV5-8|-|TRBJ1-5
ASSPWTRSGQPQH
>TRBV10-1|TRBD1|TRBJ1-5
ASNSGTGVNQPQH
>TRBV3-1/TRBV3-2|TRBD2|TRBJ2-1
ASSRGLAGVYEQF
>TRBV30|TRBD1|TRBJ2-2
AWTGQGAFPGELF
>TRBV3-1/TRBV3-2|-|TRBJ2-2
ASSRGEVNTGELF
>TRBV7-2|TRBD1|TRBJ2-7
ASRPTGTGYEQY
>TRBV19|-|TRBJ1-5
ASTGTVNQPQH
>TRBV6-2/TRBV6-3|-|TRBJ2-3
ASSTSGVQLRY